This TCR beta chain was identified during a study of blood T cell repertoires in COVID-19. Study details: The United States, Italy and Spain provided the acute and convalescent COVID-19 samples. In each case, the material was cDNA or gDNA derived from T cells, B-cell-depleted T cells, or PBMCs.

Generated by immunoSEQ multiplex PCR, the TCRdb table keeps only in-frame clones and is missing some. Here the sample spans fewer than 250,000 clones, less than 90% being singletons. This CDR3 is 14 amino acids long. V shed 4 bases and J shed 1 base, with 11 bases lying between them. Germline CDR1 KGHSH, CDR2 LQKENI. Material: peripheral blood. The TCR was taken from a woman between 70 and 85 years old with acute or convalescent COVID-19. This chain uses TRBV18 with TRBJ2-7; D perhaps matches TRBD1 (5 bases). CDR3 sequence reads: CASSQQRGSYEQYF. The DNA for the CDR3 is TGTGCCAGCTCACAGCAAAGGGGTTCCTACGAGCAGTACTTC.